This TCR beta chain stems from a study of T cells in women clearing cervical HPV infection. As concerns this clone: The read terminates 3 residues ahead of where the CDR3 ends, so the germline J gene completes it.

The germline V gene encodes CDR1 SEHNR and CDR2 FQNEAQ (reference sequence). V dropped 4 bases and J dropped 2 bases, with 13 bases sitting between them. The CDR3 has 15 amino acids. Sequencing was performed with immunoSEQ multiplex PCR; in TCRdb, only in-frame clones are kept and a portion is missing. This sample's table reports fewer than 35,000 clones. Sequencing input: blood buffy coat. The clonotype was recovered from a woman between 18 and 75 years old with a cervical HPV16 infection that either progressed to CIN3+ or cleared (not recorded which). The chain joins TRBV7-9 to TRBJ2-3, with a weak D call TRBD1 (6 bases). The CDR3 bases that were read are TGTGCCAGCAGCTATCGCTGGACAGACACAGATACG. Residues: CASSYRWTDTDT. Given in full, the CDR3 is CASSYRWTDTDTQYF.